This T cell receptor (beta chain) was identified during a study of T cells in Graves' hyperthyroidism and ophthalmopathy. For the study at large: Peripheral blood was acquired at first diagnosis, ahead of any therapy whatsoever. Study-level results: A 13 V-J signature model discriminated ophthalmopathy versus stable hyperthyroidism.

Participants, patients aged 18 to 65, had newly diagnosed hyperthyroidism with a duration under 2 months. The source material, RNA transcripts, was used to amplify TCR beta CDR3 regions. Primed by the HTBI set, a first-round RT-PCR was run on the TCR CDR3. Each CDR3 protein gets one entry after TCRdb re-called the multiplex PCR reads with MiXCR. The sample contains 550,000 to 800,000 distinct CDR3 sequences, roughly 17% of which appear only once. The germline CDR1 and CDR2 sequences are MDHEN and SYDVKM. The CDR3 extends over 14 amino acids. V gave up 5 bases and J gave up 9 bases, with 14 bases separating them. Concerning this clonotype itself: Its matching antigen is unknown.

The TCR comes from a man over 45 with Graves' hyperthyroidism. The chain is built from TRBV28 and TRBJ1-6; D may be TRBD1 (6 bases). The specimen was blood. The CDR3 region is CASSIPGVGSPLHF. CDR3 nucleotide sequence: TGTGCCAGCAGTATTCCAGGGGTCGGTTCACCCCTCCACTTT.